The 4 T cell receptor beta chains given below trace back to one sample, sequenced in a study of T cell repertoires in cytomegalovirus infection. Each CDR3 protein gets one entry after TCRdb re-called the reads with MiXCR. The table records roughly 730,000 distinct CDR3 sequences, approximately 33% of them present only once. The antigens of these receptors remain unknown. Sequencing was performed on cultured PBMCs, taken from culture after CMV antigen stimulation. All receptors derive from a human donor in good health (CMV status not recorded). Some clones in this sample may be carry-over from other donors' samples.

V is TRBV6-5 and J is TRBJ2-5, with D possibly being TRBD2 (7 bases). Germline values: CDR1 MNHEY, CDR2 SVGAGI. The CDR3 runs to 15 residues. Deletions cut 8 bases from V and 1 base from J, with 17 bases between. CDR3 coding DNA: TGTGCCAGCCAGAGCGCGGGGGCCTTCCAAGAGACCCAGTACTTC. Translation gives CASQSAGAFQETQYF.

This chain joins TRBV15 and TRBJ2-7, with 9 bases fitting TRBD2. Germline-derived CDR1 and CDR2 are LNHNV and YYDKDF (reference sequence). J was trimmed by 7 bases and V by 0 bases; bases with no gene match: 13. The length of the CDR3 is 17 residues. The CDR3 sequence: CATSRDLQGLALKEQYF. Written as DNA, the CDR3 is TGTGCCACCAGCAGAGACCTGCAGGGACTAGCTCTGAAAGAGCAGTACTTC.

This clonotype was seen only a few times. This chain connects TRBV4-3 to TRBJ2-1, with 10 nucleotides matching TRBD1. The CDR3 spans 17 residues. J lost 7 bases, V lost 0 bases, and 9 bases had no gene match. Germline CDR1 reads LGHNA; CDR2 reads YSLEER. The CDR3 DNA reads TGCGCCAGCAGCCAAGATCCGGGACAGGGGAGGTTGAATGAGCAGTTCTTC. Its translation is CASSQDPGQGRLNEQFF.

This sequence joins TRBV4-1 and TRBJ2-3; D is perhaps TRBD2 (6 bases). CDR3 length: 17 amino acids. Germline-derived CDR1 and CDR2 are MGHRA and YSYEKL. The ends were cut back, 2 bases at V and 1 base at J, with 16 bases in the middle. The CDR3 nucleotides are TGCGCCAGCAGCCAATCGTGGCGGGGCCTACGCACAGATACGCAGTATTTT. As protein: CASSQSWRGLRTDTQYF.